This T cell receptor (beta chain) originates from a study of cytomegalovirus exposure and HLA in healthy donors. CDR3 length equals 15 residues. V was pared by 5 bases and J by 3 bases, with 9 bases of the junction left unmatched. In germline, CDR1 is MNHEY, CDR2 SMNVEV (reference sequence). Produced via immunoSEQ multiplex PCR; TCRdb's table is partial and in-frame only. The sample contains 190,000 or so clones, about 86% of which appear only once. The chain links TRBV27 to TRBJ2-5, with TRBD1 identical over 7 bases. The sequence was collected from a woman aged 18-35 years in good health and CMV-seropositive. The source material was PBMCs. DNA for the CDR3: TGTGCCAGCAGTACCCGACAGGGCCGAAAAGAGACCCAGTACTTC. It codes for CASSTRQGRKETQYF.